These T cell receptor beta chains were read from a single sample in a study of cytomegalovirus exposure and HLA in healthy donors. TCRdb's table, derived via immunoSEQ multiplex PCR, lists solely in-frame clones and lacks some. The repertoire holds around 140,000 clones, with 70% as singletons. The sequenced sample was PBMCs. All receptors derive from an older woman in good health and CMV-seropositive. Each CDR3 is given with its conserved first and last residue. D genes are given only for firm matches. Clone size is given for some rows only: seen once, a few or many times, or a class if the clone is expanded.

TGCGCCAGCAGCCAAGCGGGAGAGCCCGTCTACGAGCAGTACTTC,CASSQAGEPVYEQYF,TRBV4-1,-,-,TRBJ2-7
TGTGCCAGCAGCGACTCGGTTTATTATGAAAAACTGTTTTTT,CASSDSVYYEKLFF,TRBV6-1,-,-,TRBJ1-4
TGTGCCAGCAGCTTAGGCGTACTAGGGTCTGAGCAGTTCTTC,CASSLGVLGSEQFF,TRBV7-6,-,-,TRBJ2-1
TGCGCCAGCAGCTTGGGTCCAGGGGATGGCTACACCTTC,CASSLGPGDGYTF,TRBV5-1,-,-,TRBJ1-2
TGCGCCAGCAGCCAAGATCACAGGGGGAACACTGAAGCTTTCTTT,CASSQDHRGNTEAFF,TRBV4-1,few,TRBD1,TRBJ1-1
TGTGCCAGCACCGATGCGGGAGATGAGCAGTTCTTC,CASTDAGDEQFF,TRBV6-8,once,TRBD2,TRBJ2-1
TGTGCCAGCACCCTAGGGAGGTCCTACAATGAGCAGTTCTTC,CASTLGRSYNEQFF,TRBV28,-,-,TRBJ2-1
TGTGCCAGCAGCCCAGGTGCTGAAGCTTTCTTT,CASSPGAEAFF,TRBV14,-,-,TRBJ1-1
TGTGCCAGCAGCCGGACAGGGGCCATGAACACTGAAGCTTTCTTT,CASSRTGAMNTEAFF,TRBV6-5,few,TRBD1,TRBJ1-1
TGTGCCAGCAGTGTGGTGGAGGGCGACACCATATATTTT,CASSVVEGDTIYF,TRBV25-1,-,-,TRBJ1-3
TGTGCCAGTAGTATAGCGTCAGGCTCTGGAAACACCATATATTTT,CASSIASGSGNTIYF,TRBV19,-,-,TRBJ1-3
TGTGCCAGCAGTGAAGGGAGGGGGCCCTATGGCTACACCTTC,CASSEGRGPYGYTF,TRBV2,-,TRBD1,TRBJ1-2
TGTGCCAGCAGTGCACGATATCTAGCGGGAGCCCACGGGGAGCTGTTTTTT,CASSARYLAGAHGELFF,TRBV25-1,-,TRBD2,TRBJ2-2
TGTGCCAGCTCAAGACAGGGCCTAGAGACCCAGTACTTC,CASSRQGLETQYF,TRBV18,-,TRBD1,TRBJ2-5
TGTGCCAGCAGCCAAGACCGGGGAGGAAACACTGAAGCTTTCTTT,CASSQDRGGNTEAFF,TRBV14,few,-,TRBJ1-1
TGTGCCAGCAACCGACGGCTAGGGGCTGAAGCTTTCTTT,CASNRRLGAEAFF,TRBV6-1,few,-,TRBJ1-1
TGTGCCAGCAGCTTCGAGGTCGGGGAGCTGTTTTTT,CASSFEVGELFF,TRBV7-9,-,-,TRBJ2-2
TGTGCCAGCAGTTCACAGGGATATGGCTACACCTTC,CASSSQGYGYTF,TRBV28,few,-,TRBJ1-2
TGTGCCAGCAGCCTATTAGCGGGAGGGACATACAATGAGCAGTTCTTC,CASSLLAGGTYNEQFF,TRBV9,-,TRBD2,TRBJ2-1
TGTGCCAGCACACTACGGGACACTTACAAGGAGACCCAGTACTTC,CASTLRDTYKETQYF,TRBV9,-,-,TRBJ2-5
TGTGCCTGGAGGGCAGGGTTCGATTACAATGAGCAGTTCTTC,CAWRAGFDYNEQFF,TRBV30,-,-,TRBJ2-1
TGTGCCAGCAACCTGGGGGGGCCTAATGAAAAACTGTTTTTT,CASNLGGPNEKLFF,TRBV9,few,-,TRBJ1-4
TGCGCCAGCAGCTTGGATCTACAGGAGACCGGGGAGCTGTTTTTT,CASSLDLQETGELFF,TRBV5-1,-,-,TRBJ2-2
TGCGCCAGCAGCCCGGGGACAACGAACACTGAAGCTTTCTTT,CASSPGTTNTEAFF,TRBV5-1,-,-,TRBJ1-1
TGCGCCAGCAGCTCAATGACAGGGAACCAGGAGCAGTACTTC,CASSSMTGNQEQYF,TRBV5-1,-,TRBD1,TRBJ2-7
TGCGCCAGCAGCTTGAGGCGGGTAATCGGGGAGCTGTTTTTT,CASSLRRVIGELFF,TRBV5-1,few,-,TRBJ2-2
TGCGCCAGCAGCTCCGGTGTCCACGAGCAGTACTTC,CASSSGVHEQYF,TRBV5-1,-,-,TRBJ2-7
TGTGCCAGCAGGGGACAAAGCACAGATACGCAGTATTTT,CASRGQSTDTQYF,TRBV27,-,-,TRBJ2-3
TGTGCCAGCAGCCCGCTGGGACAGGGAACTCGCGAGCAGTACTTC,CASSPLGQGTREQYF,TRBV11-2,-,TRBD1,TRBJ2-7
TGTGCCAGCAGTGAAATCCCGGGACAGGGGGCGGGTAGTGGCTACACCTTC,CASSEIPGQGAGSGYTF,TRBV6-1,few,TRBD1,TRBJ1-2
TGTGCCAGCCGAGGCGGGAGGCCCGACAATGAGCAGTTCTTC,CASRGGRPDNEQFF,TRBV2,-,TRBD2,TRBJ2-1
TGTGCCTGGAGTGTCGGACTAGCGGTTAAGTACGAGCAGTACTTC,CAWSVGLAVKYEQYF,TRBV30,-,TRBD2,TRBJ2-7
TGCGCCAGCAGCCAAGGGACTAGCGGGGGGACCTACGAGCAGTACTTC,CASSQGTSGGTYEQYF,TRBV4-1,-,TRBD2,TRBJ2-7
TGCGCCAGCAGCCAGGGACTAGCGGGCTTAAGGTCCTACGAGCAGTACTTC,CASSQGLAGLRSYEQYF,TRBV5-1,once,TRBD2,TRBJ2-7
TGTGCCAGCAGTCGAGACAGGCAGAACACTGAAGCTTTCTTT,CASSRDRQNTEAFF,TRBV11-2,few,-,TRBJ1-1
TGTGCCAGCAGGTTAGCGGGAGGGCTGGAGAACAATGAGCAGTTCTTC,CASRLAGGLENNEQFF,TRBV11-2,-,TRBD2,TRBJ2-1
TGCGCCAGCAGCTTAGGGAGTAACACTGAAGCTTTCTTT,CASSLGSNTEAFF,TRBV5-1,-,-,TRBJ1-1
TGTGCCTGGAGTGTAAGGAGTCTCATGAACACTGAAGCTTTCTTT,CAWSVRSLMNTEAFF,TRBV30,-,-,TRBJ1-1
TGTGCCAGCAGTTCAGTGGTACATCAGCCCCAGCATTTT,CASSSVVHQPQHF,TRBV6-1,-,-,TRBJ1-5
TGTGCCAGCAGTGATCTCGATGGCTACACCTTC,CASSDLDGYTF,TRBV25-1,-,-,TRBJ1-2
TGCGCCAGCAGCTCCGGACAGGGCTATGGCTACACCTTC,CASSSGQGYGYTF,TRBV5-1,-,TRBD1,TRBJ1-2
TGTGCCAGTAGTCAGTCAGGGGAGACCCAGTACTTC,CASSQSGETQYF,TRBV19,-,-,TRBJ2-5
TGTGCCAGTCGGGACTTCTACAATGAGCAGTTCTTC,CASRDFYNEQFF,TRBV25-1,-,-,TRBJ2-1